The 6 T cell receptor beta chains given below trace back to one sample, sequenced in a study of relationships among human T cell subsets. Semiquantitative ARM-PCR amplified T cell receptor alpha and beta CDR3 regions from mRNA. Tagged nested gene-specific primers were used first, then communal superprimers amplified exponentially. MiXCR, run by TCRdb on the multiplex PCR reads, gives a single entry per CDR3 protein. The repertoire has approximately 15,000 distinct CDR3 sequences, around 62% of them found once; the top ten carry around 30%. The sample taken for sequencing was total T cells sorted from blood. These receptors were taken from a man aged 40-49 years in good health.

The genes are TRBV20-1 and TRBJ1-5; D is perhaps TRBD1 (6 bases). There are 13 residues in the CDR3. V was shortened by 6 bases and J by 4 bases, with 13 bases between the two germline ends. The germline CDR1 and CDR2 sequences are DFQATT and SNEGSKA (reference sequence). CDR3 coding DNA: TGCAGTGCAGCCCAGGGGCCAAATCAGCCCCAGCATTTT. Translated: CSAAQGPNQPQHF.

The V gene is TRBV11-2, the J gene TRBJ2-7; 8 nucleotides match TRBD1. J was trimmed by 3 bases and V by 5 bases; bases with no gene match: 9. CDR1 and CDR2 from the germline V gene are SGHAT and FQNNGV. This CDR3 spans 15 amino acids. The CDR3 nucleotides are TGTGCCAGCAGCCACCCCGGGACAGGAGTCTACGAGCAGTACTTC. This gives the protein CASSHPGTGVYEQYF.

The chain uses TRBV10-3 and TRBJ1-5, with D possibly being TRBD1 (6 bases). Germline V gene data show CDR1 as ENHRY and CDR2 as SYGVKD. The CDR3 contains 13 residues. V was trimmed by 9 bases and J by 3 bases, leaving 12 bases between them. This CDR3 reads CAISTGNNQPQHF. The DNA of the CDR3 is TGTGCCATATCGACAGGAAACAATCAGCCCCAGCATTTT.

V gene TRBV20-1 combines with J gene TRBJ2-3; D may match TRBD1 or TRBD2 (5 bases each). CDR3 length: 14 amino acids. Trimming removed 4 bases from V and 2 bases from J, with 13 bases in between. CDR1 and CDR2 from the germline V gene are DFQATT and SNEGSKA (reference sequence). CDR3 sequence: CSAKRRGPTDTQYF. DNA of the CDR3: TGCAGTGCTAAAAGACGGGGCCCCACAGATACGCAGTATTTT.

The count of this clonotype is one. The V gene is TRBV20-1, the J gene TRBJ2-1; the match to TRBD2 covers 10 bases. V dropped 3 bases and J dropped 3; count of bases not matched to a gene: 5. The CDR3 covers 15 residues. Germline V lookup: CDR1 DFQATT, CDR2 SNEGSKA (reference sequence). CDR3 region: CSARTLAGDYNEQFF. The CDR3 DNA reads TGCAGTGCTAGGACCCTAGCGGGAGACTACAATGAGCAGTTCTTC.

In its sample, this clonotype was seen a few times. The chain recombines TRBV7-9 with TRBJ2-7, with D possibly being TRBD1 (6 bases). V lost 1 base and J lost 3, with 16 bases in between. The CDR3 length is 16 residues. Germline V gene sequence: CDR1 SEHNR, CDR2 FQNEAQ (reference sequence). CDR3 region: CASSLGGGSIHYEQYF. CDR3 bases: TGTGCCAGCAGCTTAGGAGGGGGAAGTATCCACTACGAGCAGTACTTC.